The entry below describes one T cell receptor beta chain. The sample is drawn from a study of blood T cell repertoires in COVID-19. Generated by immunoSEQ multiplex PCR, the TCRdb table keeps only in-frame clones and is missing some. The sample comprises under 350,000 clones, under 90% of which are singletons, and 3.5% to 5% rests with the top ten. This receptor was obtained from a man aged 25-45 years who had recovered from COVID-19. Sequenced input: PBMCs or T cells enriched from blood (not recorded which).

CDR3 DNA: TGTGCCAGCAGCCTCCGACAGGGGGCGCTATTATTAGATACGCAGTATTTT. It encodes CASSLRQGALLLDTQYF. The rearrangement joins TRBV5-5 to TRBJ2-3, with 10 bases lining up with TRBD1. In germline, CDR1 is SGHKS, CDR2 YYEKEE (reference sequence). There are 17 residues in the CDR3. V trimming: 4 bases; J trimming: 5 bases; junction bases outside the gene matches: 13.